The clone carrying this T cell receptor (beta chain) was observed a single time. The antigen is not known. Primed by a sample-barcoded 5' primer and a J-beta primer mix, a second PCR proceeded for about 6 to 11 cycles. TCRdb reprocessed the 5' RACE reads with MiXCR, giving one entry per CDR3 protein. Altogether approximately 600,000 distinct CDR3 sequences are present, under 70% being singletons, with the ten largest covering about two fifths. This CDR3 spans 14 amino acids. The V end lost 1 base, the J end lost 4 bases, and 13 bases lay between the germline ends. CDR1 DFQATT and CDR2 SNEGSKA come from the germline V gene (reference sequence). The data were obtained in a study of blood T cells in healthy people across ages. Notes on the study in general: Roughly linear age-related decline in beta diversity appeared, significant by age around 42. Diversity estimates from one million T cells were considered underestimates.

Input material: blood. This chain joins TRBV20-1 and TRBJ1-1; D perhaps matches TRBD1 (5 bases). The clonotype originates from a man between 60 and 75 years old in good health. The CDR3 sequence is CSARGARVITEAFF. CDR3 nucleotides: TGCAGTGCTAGAGGGGCCAGGGTAATCACTGAAGCTTTCTTT.